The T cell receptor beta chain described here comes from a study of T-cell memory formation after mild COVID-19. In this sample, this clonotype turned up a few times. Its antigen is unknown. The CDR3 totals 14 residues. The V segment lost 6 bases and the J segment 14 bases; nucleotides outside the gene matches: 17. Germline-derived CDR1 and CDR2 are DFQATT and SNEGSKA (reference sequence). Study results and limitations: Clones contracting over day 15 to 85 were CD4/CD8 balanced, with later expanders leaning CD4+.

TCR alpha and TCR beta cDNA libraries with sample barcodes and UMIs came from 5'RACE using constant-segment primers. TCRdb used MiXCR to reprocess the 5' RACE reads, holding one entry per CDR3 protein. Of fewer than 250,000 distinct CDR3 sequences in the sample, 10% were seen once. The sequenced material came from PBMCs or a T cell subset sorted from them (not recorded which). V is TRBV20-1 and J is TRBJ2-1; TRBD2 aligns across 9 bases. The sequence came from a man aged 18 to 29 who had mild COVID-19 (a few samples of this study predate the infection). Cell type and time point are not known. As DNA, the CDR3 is TGCAGTGCCCCTCGAGGGGGCGGGGGGGCTATAGAGTTCTTC. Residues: CSAPRGGGGAIEFF.